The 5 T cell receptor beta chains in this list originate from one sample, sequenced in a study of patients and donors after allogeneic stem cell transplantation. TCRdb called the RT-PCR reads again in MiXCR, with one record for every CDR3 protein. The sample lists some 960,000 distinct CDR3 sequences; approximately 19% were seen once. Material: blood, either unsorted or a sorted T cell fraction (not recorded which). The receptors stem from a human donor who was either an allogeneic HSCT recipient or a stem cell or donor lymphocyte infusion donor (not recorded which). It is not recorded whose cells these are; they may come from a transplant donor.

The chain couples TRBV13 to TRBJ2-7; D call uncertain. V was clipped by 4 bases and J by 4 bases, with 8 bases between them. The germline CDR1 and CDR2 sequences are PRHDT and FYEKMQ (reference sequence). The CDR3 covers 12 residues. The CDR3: CASSSALYEQYF. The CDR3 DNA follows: TGTGCCAGCAGCTCAGCTCTGTACGAGCAGTACTTC.

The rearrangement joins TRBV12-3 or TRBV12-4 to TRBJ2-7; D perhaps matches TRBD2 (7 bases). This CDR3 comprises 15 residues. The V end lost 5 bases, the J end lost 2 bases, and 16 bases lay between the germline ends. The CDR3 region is CASSPTGGRTYEQYF. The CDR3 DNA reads TGTGCCAGCAGTCCCACGGGGGGCAGGACCTACGAGCAGTACTTC.

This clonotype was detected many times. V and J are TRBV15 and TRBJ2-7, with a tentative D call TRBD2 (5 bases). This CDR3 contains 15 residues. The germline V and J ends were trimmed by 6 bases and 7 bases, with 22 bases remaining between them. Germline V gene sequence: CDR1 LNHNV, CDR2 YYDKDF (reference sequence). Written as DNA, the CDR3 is TGTGCCACCAGTCCAGGACGGGATTCATCGAAAGAGCAGTACTTC. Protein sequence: CATSPGRDSSKEQYF.

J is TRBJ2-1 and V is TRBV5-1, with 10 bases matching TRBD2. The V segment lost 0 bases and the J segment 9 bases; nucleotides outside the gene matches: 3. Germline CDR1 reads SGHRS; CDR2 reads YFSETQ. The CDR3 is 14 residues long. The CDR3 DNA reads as TGCGCCAGCAGCTTGGGACTAGCGGGTCTTGAGCAGTTCTTC. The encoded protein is CASSLGLAGLEQFF.

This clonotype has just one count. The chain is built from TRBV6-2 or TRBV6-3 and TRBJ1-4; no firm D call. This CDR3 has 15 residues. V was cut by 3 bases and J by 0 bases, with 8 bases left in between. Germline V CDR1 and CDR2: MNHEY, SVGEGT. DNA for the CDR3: TGTGCCAGCAGTTATTCCGGAGCAACTAATGAAAAACTGTTTTTT. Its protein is CASSYSGATNEKLFF.